These 11 T cell receptor beta chains share one sample of origin, sequenced in a study of CD8 T cells in ankylosing spondylitis listed by TCRdb under 2017. Results the study describes overall, beyond this receptor: Blood from ankylosing spondylitis patients appeared to be characterized by a TCR beta motif made up of several highly homologous amino acid variants.

Antigens of these TCRs are unknown. Libraries were constructed by 5' RACE. Sequenced using an Illumina HiSeq 2500. In TCRdb, the public reads were trimmed at Q25 with fastp and aligned with MiXCR, with productive beta chains retained. Identical CDR3 protein sequences are pooled into one entry, listed with their most common genes and DNA. The sample has almost 400,000 distinct CDR3 sequences on record, approximately 20% of them singletons. About 16% of the sample belongs to the ten largest clones. The sequencing sample was made of blood, either unsorted or a sorted T cell fraction (not recorded which). These receptors originate from a male donor with ankylosing spondylitis.

This clonotype was picked up a small number of times. V usage is TRBV29-1 and J usage is TRBJ2-3, with 9 positions matching TRBD2. J lost 4 bases, V lost 5 bases, and 4 bases had no gene match. The CDR3 length is 13 residues. The V gene's germline CDR1 is SQVTM and CDR2 ANQGSEA. The chain's CDR3 is CSVRREGPDTQYF. CDR3 nucleotides: TGCAGCGTTAGGCGGGAGGGCCCAGATACGCAGTATTTT.

The sample holds many counts of this clonotype. This rearrangement joins TRBV5-1 to TRBJ2-7; 13 nucleotides line up with TRBD2. The CDR3 is 17 residues long. The germline V gene has CDR1 SGHRS and CDR2 YFSETQ. J gave up 0 bases and V 4 bases, and 7 bases lay outside the gene matches. CDR3 sequence: CASSQPGLAGYSYEQYF. CDR3 coding DNA: TGCGCCAGCAGCCAGCCGGGACTAGCGGGGTACTCCTACGAGCAGTACTTC.

The chain carries TRBV5-1 and TRBJ1-1; maybe TRBD1 (5 bases). The ends were cut back, 2 bases at V and 6 bases at J, with 14 bases in the middle. CDR3 length: 14 residues. The V gene's germline CDR1 is SGHRS and CDR2 YFSETQ. The CDR3 region is CASSFQGDSAEAFF. In nucleotides, the CDR3 is TGCGCCAGCAGCTTTCAAGGGGATTCGGCTGAAGCTTTCTTT.

There are a few counts of this clonotype. The rearrangement uses TRBV5-1 and TRBJ2-2; perhaps TRBD2 as D (5 bases). Germline CDR1 is SGHRS and CDR2 is YFSETQ. Trimming took off 2 bases at V and 6 bases at J, with 14 bases between the two ends. CDR3 length: 15 residues. The CDR3 DNA follows: TGCGCCAGCAGCTTCGCCCAACTAGTTCCCGGGGAGCTGTTTTTT. Protein sequence: CASSFAQLVPGELFF.

The chain links TRBV28 to TRBJ1-1; D is ambiguous. Trimming cost V 3 bases and J 3 bases, with 5 bases left between them. This CDR3 is 12 amino acids long. Germline V gene data show CDR1 as MDHEN and CDR2 as SYDVKM. In DNA, the CDR3 is TGTGCCAGCAGTTTCCTGGACACTGAAGCTTTCTTT. Amino acids: CASSFLDTEAFF.

This clonotype was recorded a few times. V is TRBV14 and J is TRBJ2-1; 12 nucleotides match TRBD2. This CDR3 contains 17 residues. Germline CDR1 and CDR2: SGHDN and FVKESK. J was trimmed by 7 bases and V by 4 bases; bases with no gene match: 11. CDR3 amino acids: CASSRRLTSGSMNEQFF. The DNA for the CDR3 is TGTGCCAGCAGCCGCCGGTTGACTAGCGGGAGTATGAATGAGCAGTTCTTC. The entire variable domain, with the rest obtained from reference TRBV14 and TRBJ2-1, is as follows: EAGVTQFPSHSVIEKGQTVTLRCDPISGHDNLYWYRRVMGKEIKFLLHFVKESKQDESGMPNNRFLAERTGGTYSTLKVQPAELEDSGVYFCASSRRLTSGSMNEQFFGPGTRLTVL.

This clonotype was seen a few times. The gene calls are TRBV20-1 and TRBJ2-1; 11 nucleotides align to TRBD2. CDR1 and CDR2 (germline): DFQATT, SNEGSKA (reference sequence). V gave up 5 bases and J gave up 2 bases; unmatched junction bases: 8. CDR3 length equals 16 residues. The CDR3 coding sequence is TGCAGTGCTGAGGTTCCGGGACTAGCGGCCTACAATGAGCAGTTCTTC. This codes for CSAEVPGLAAYNEQFF.

The V call is TRBV25-1, the J call TRBJ2-1; D gene unclear. V dropped 5 bases and J dropped 12 bases, with 14 bases sitting between them. The CDR3 length is 12 residues. Germline V gene data show CDR1 as MGHDK and CDR2 as SYGVNS. The CDR3 here is CASSTTRLRQFF. The CDR3 region has the DNA TGTGCCAGCAGTACGACCCGGCTTAGGCAGTTCTTC.

This clonotype was observed a handful of times. This chain joins TRBV28 and TRBJ2-5, with D possibly matching TRBD2 (5 bases). CDR3 length: 15 amino acids. Trimming removed 7 bases from V and 3 bases from J, with 18 bases in between. Germline V gives CDR1 MDHEN, CDR2 SYDVKM. The CDR3 loop is CASTSSGRLKETQYF. DNA of the CDR3: TGTGCCAGCACATCTTCGGGGAGATTAAAAGAGACCCAGTACTTC.

The rearrangement joins TRBV7-9 to TRBJ2-6; D might be TRBD2 (5 bases). Per the germline V gene, CDR1 is SEHNR and CDR2 is FQNEAQ (reference sequence). There are 17 residues in the CDR3. Trimming stripped 3 bases from V and 0 bases from J, with 12 bases between. The CDR3 DNA is TGTGCCAGCAGCTTCCCTGGACTTCTCTCTGGGGCCAACGTCCTGACTTTC. Its translation is CASSFPGLLSGANVLTF.

This clonotype was seen more than once but under ten times. As DNA, the CDR3 is TGTGCCACCAGTGACAGCGGGAGGGCCGGCACAGATACGCAGTATTTT. Residues: CATSDSGRAGTDTQYF. The rearrangement joins TRBV24-1 to TRBJ2-3, with 10 positions matching TRBD2. J lost 1 base, V lost 4 bases, and 4 bases had no gene match. The CDR3 loop spans 16 amino acids. Germline CDR1 KGHDR, CDR2 SFDVKD.